The 28 T cell receptor beta chains below were found in one sample sequenced in a study of T-cell reconstitution after alpha-beta-depleted transplantation in children. Library preparation (for TCRbeta) was performed with unique molecular identifiers. In TCRdb, the PCR reads were re-called with MiXCR into one record per CDR3 protein. The sample yields over 200,000 distinct CDR3 sequences, about 9.2% seen once. The sequenced sample was PBMCs from the stem cell graft donor, obtained from the stem cell graft. These receptor sequences come from a human donor who donated a stem cell graft to a child with acute lymphoblastic leukemia.

The V and J genes are TRBV19 and TRBJ1-5; maybe TRBD1 (6 bases). V was pared by 5 bases and J by 3 bases, with 17 bases between. CDR1 is LNHDA, CDR2 SQIVND, per germline (reference sequence). This CDR3 contains 16 residues. Here the CDR3 reads CASSLPRQAYNQPQHF. Here the CDR3 DNA reads TGTGCCAGTAGTCTACCTAGACAGGCCTACAATCAGCCCCAGCATTTT.

CDR3 DNA sequence: TGTGCCATCAATATACAGGTGAACACTGAAGCTTTCTTT. Protein product: CAINIQVNTEAFF. This rearrangement joins TRBV10-3 to TRBJ1-1; the D gene is possibly TRBD1 (5 bases). V lost 7 bases to trimming and J lost 0 bases, with 9 bases between them. Germline V gene lookup returns CDR1 ENHRY and CDR2 SYGVKD. CDR3 length: 13 residues.

This clonotype was recorded a few times. In DNA, the CDR3 is TGTGCCATCAGTGAGCCCGGGGAGATAGCCAAAAACATTCAGTACTTC. Translated, it gives CAISEPGEIAKNIQYF. The genes are TRBV10-3 and TRBJ2-4; perhaps TRBD2 as D (5 bases). With 2 bases removed from V and 0 bases from J, the gap between germline ends came to 11 bases. This CDR3 spans 16 amino acids. Germline CDR1 is ENHRY and CDR2 is SYGVKD.

The chain links TRBV7-2 to TRBJ1-1, with D unresolved. The V end was cut by 5 bases, the J end by 3 bases, with 13 bases between. CDR3 length equals 14 residues. Per the germline V gene, CDR1 is SGHTA and CDR2 is FQGNSA. The CDR3 sequence is CASSPPGEYTEAFF. The CDR3, as DNA: TGTGCCAGCAGCCCGCCCGGGGAGTACACTGAAGCTTTCTTT. Looking up the rest from reference TRBV7-2 and TRBJ1-1 gives the full variable domain: GAGVSQSPSNKVTEKGKDVELRCDPISGHTALYWYRQSLGQGLEFLIYFQGNSAPDKSGLPSDRFSAERTGGSVSTLTIQRTQQEDSAVYLCASSPPGEYTEAFFGQGTRLTVV.

This rearrangement joins TRBV12-3 or TRBV12-4 to TRBJ1-4; no clear D gene. With 6 bases removed from V and 5 bases from J, the gap between germline ends came to 10 bases. The CDR3 covers 13 residues. The CDR3: CASRPASNEKLFF. In nucleotides, the CDR3 is TGTGCCAGCAGACCAGCTTCCAATGAAAAACTGTTTTTT.

This clonotype was seen only a few times. This chain links TRBV3-1 with TRBJ2-5; tentative D call: TRBD2 (5 bases). This CDR3 comprises 16 residues. Germline loops: CDR1 LGHDT, CDR2 YNNKEL (reference sequence). V lost 8 bases and J 1 base, leaving 20 bases between the germline ends. The CDR3 protein is CASLGFDPGGQETQYF. The CDR3 region has the DNA TGTGCCAGCCTGGGGTTCGACCCCGGAGGCCAAGAGACCCAGTACTTC.

In this sample, this clonotype turned up many times. The chain couples TRBV3-1 to TRBJ2-1, with 7 nucleotides matching TRBD1. The CDR3 is 15 amino acids. Germline CDR1 reads LGHDT; CDR2 reads YNNKEL (reference sequence). Trimming cost V 0 bases and J 4 bases; bases outside gene matches: 3. CDR3 DNA sequence: TGTGCCAGCAGCCAAGACGGGACAGCATACAATGAGCAGTTCTTC. Translation: CASSQDGTAYNEQFF.

This clonotype was counted at least ten times. The rearrangement links TRBV24-1 to TRBJ1-3, with D uncertain. Germline-derived CDR1 and CDR2 are KGHDR and SFDVKD. The ends were cut back, 12 bases at V and 0 bases at J, with 5 bases in the middle. There are 11 residues in the CDR3. The CDR3 bases are TGTGCCTCGAGCTCTGGAAACACCATATATTTT. Amino acids: CASSSGNTIYF.

This clonotype occurred a few times. The gene calls are TRBV5-1 and TRBJ2-1; D is undetermined. Trimming pared 0 bases from V and 2 bases from J, leaving 15 bases between. CDR1 is SGHRS and CDR2 is YFSETQ in the germline V gene. The CDR3 is made up of 17 amino acids. This CDR3 reads CASSLAVPLGPYNEQFF. The CDR3 DNA reads as TGCGCCAGCAGCTTGGCCGTACCTCTCGGCCCCTACAATGAGCAGTTCTTC.

The sample holds many counts of this clonotype. The V and J genes are TRBV5-1 and TRBJ2-2; TRBD1 or TRBD2 may be the D gene (5 bases each). This CDR3 region has 14 residues. The V and J ends lost 1 base and 5 bases respectively, with 9 bases between them. Germline V gives CDR1 SGHRS, CDR2 YFSETQ. Written as DNA, the CDR3 is TGCGCCAGCAGCTTGAGCTGGGGGACCGGGGAGCTGTTTTTT. This translates into CASSLSWGTGELFF.

The chain combines TRBV5-1 with TRBJ1-1; D call uncertain. Germline CDR1 SGHRS, CDR2 YFSETQ. The CDR3 length is 16 residues. Trimming shortened V by 3 bases and J by 1 base, and 16 bases separated the two germline ends. The CDR3 region is CASSSLDHLENTEAFF. The CDR3 nucleotides read TGCGCCAGCAGCTCTTTGGACCACCTGGAGAACACTGAAGCTTTCTTT. Full variable domain (remainder filled in from reference TRBV5-1 and TRBJ1-1): KAGVTQTPRYLIKTRGQQVTLSCSPISGHRSVSWYQQTPGQGLQFLFEYFSETQRNKGNFPGRFSGRQFSNSRSEMNVSTLELGDSALYLCASSSLDHLENTEAFFGQGTRLTVV.

The chain couples TRBV20-1 to TRBJ1-1; D gene uncertain. The germline gives CDR1 DFQATT, CDR2 SNEGSKA (reference sequence). V lost 7 bases and J 5 bases, leaving 17 bases between the germline ends. CDR3 length: 13 residues. As DNA, the CDR3 is TGCAGTGTTTTTCAAGGAGGAGGGACTGAAGCTTTCTTT. Its translation is CSVFQGGGTEAFF.

There are many counts of this clonotype. This sequence joins TRBV18 and TRBJ2-1; TRBD1 matches at 7 bases. V dropped 2 bases and J dropped 0; count of bases not matched to a gene: 1. Germline V gives CDR1 KGHSH, CDR2 LQKENI. CDR3 length equals 15 residues. The CDR3 is CASSPNRGSYNEQFF. CDR3 nucleotides: TGTGCCAGCTCACCAAACAGGGGCTCCTACAATGAGCAGTTCTTC.

In its sample, this clonotype was seen a few times. The V call is TRBV7-2, the J call TRBJ2-3; 8 bases match TRBD2. V shed 5 bases and J 2 bases; nucleotides not matched to a gene: 9. Germline V gene lookup returns CDR1 SGHTA and CDR2 FQGNSA. The CDR3 totals 16 residues. CDR3 nucleotides: TGTGCCAGCAGCGTCGAGCGGGGGCAACACACAGATACGCAGTATTTT. Its translation is CASSVERGQHTDTQYF.

The sample holds many counts of this clonotype. V usage is TRBV12-3 or TRBV12-4 and J usage is TRBJ1-6; no clear D gene. V lost 4 bases and J lost 10, with 8 bases in between. The CDR3 extends over 12 amino acids. This CDR3 is CASSSNLSPLHF. DNA for the CDR3: TGTGCCAGCAGTTCGAACTTATCACCCCTCCACTTT.

This clonotype was recorded at least ten times. The V call is TRBV20-1, the J call TRBJ1-5; 9 bases are shared with TRBD1. The junction had 9 bases not matched to a gene; V was cut back by 4 bases and J by 5 bases. The CDR3 extends over 15 amino acids. In germline, CDR1 is DFQATT, CDR2 SNEGSKA (reference sequence). The CDR3 protein is CSAMRTGVSDQPQHF. The CDR3, as DNA: TGCAGTGCTATGCGGACAGGGGTGAGCGATCAGCCCCAGCATTTT.

This clonotype was found a few times. V is TRBV7-2 and J is TRBJ2-3; D call uncertain. Looked up from germline, CDR1 is SGHTA and CDR2 is FQGNSA. The CDR3 is 13 amino acids. V shed 4 bases and J shed 9 bases, with 14 bases lying between them. For the CDR3, the DNA is TGTGCCAGCAGCTCCCCCGCTATATCCACGCAGTATTTT. Its protein is CASSSPAISTQYF.

This clonotype was found many times. This rearrangement joins TRBV27 to TRBJ2-3; weak D call: TRBD1 (5 bases). The V gene lost 6 bases and the J gene lost 2 bases, with 12 bases spanning the gap. The CDR3 is 14 residues long. Germline CDR1 reads MNHEY; CDR2 reads SMNVEV (reference sequence). CDR3 DNA: TGTGCCAGCAGAAAAGGGGCCTACACAGATACGCAGTATTTT. The encoded protein is CASRKGAYTDTQYF.

V and J are TRBV5-1 and TRBJ2-5; D ambiguous. The CDR3 has 16 amino acids. The ends were cut back, 2 bases at V and 4 bases at J, with 18 bases in the middle. Germline lookup yields CDR1 SGHRS and CDR2 YFSETQ. CDR3 protein: CASSFDPPQVGETQYF. CDR3 DNA: TGCGCCAGCAGCTTCGACCCGCCCCAAGTGGGAGAGACCCAGTACTTC.

This clonotype was picked up a small number of times. This chain links TRBV7-8 with TRBJ2-7; 10 bases line up with TRBD1. The J segment lost 3 bases and the V segment lost 5 bases, leaving 7 bases of the junction unmatched. Germline V lookup: CDR1 SGHVS, CDR2 FQNEAQ. The CDR3 loop spans 15 amino acids. The DNA for the CDR3 is TGTGCCAGCAGCAGACAGGGGGCGGGGAGCTACGAGCAGTACTTC. Amino acids: CASSRQGAGSYEQYF.

In this sample, this clonotype turned up a few times. This rearrangement joins TRBV20-1 to TRBJ1-6; 8 nucleotides match TRBD1. Germline V lookup: CDR1 DFQATT, CDR2 SNEGSKA (reference sequence). J was trimmed by 7 bases and V by 5 bases; bases with no gene match: 10. The CDR3 runs 15 residues. As DNA, the CDR3 is TGCAGTGCTTCCCCCGGACAGGGCTCGAATTCACCCCTCCACTTT. Its translation is CSASPGQGSNSPLHF.

This clonotype was counted many times. The chain employs TRBV4-2 and TRBJ2-2; D ambiguous. The length of the CDR3 is 13 residues. V dropped 0 bases and J dropped 6 bases, with 5 bases sitting between them. CDR1 LGHNA and CDR2 YNFKEQ come from the germline V gene. The DNA of the CDR3 is TGTGCCAGCAGCCAAGAAACAGCCGGGGAGCTGTTTTTT. Amino acid sequence: CASSQETAGELFF.

This clonotype was observed a few times. This sequence joins TRBV12-3 or TRBV12-4 and TRBJ2-1; D remains ambiguous. V lost 1 base, J lost 5 bases, and 6 bases lay in between. The CDR3 is 13 amino acids. CDR3 region: CASSLVQNNEQFF. The CDR3 DNA sequence: TGTGCCAGCAGTTTAGTACAAAACAATGAGCAGTTCTTC.

This clonotype was picked up many times. The chain has TRBV12-3 or TRBV12-4 and TRBJ2-1; D not resolved. This CDR3 is built from 15 residues. V lost 5 bases and J 0 bases, leaving 11 bases between the germline ends. The DNA of the CDR3 is TGTGCCAGCAGTCCCTCGACCGTCTCCTACAATGAGCAGTTCTTC. This codes for CASSPSTVSYNEQFF.

This clonotype was observed a handful of times. This chain joins TRBV3-1 and TRBJ1-1; perhaps TRBD1 as D (5 bases). Trimming took off 4 bases at V and 12 bases at J, with 15 bases between the two ends. This CDR3 is 12 amino acids long. Germline V gene sequence: CDR1 LGHDT, CDR2 YNNKEL (reference sequence). The CDR3 region has the DNA TGTGCCAGCAGCCTCAGGGACCACGCTCCTTTCTTT. Translation: CASSLRDHAPFF.

This clonotype was counted between two and nine times. The chain has TRBV4-1 and TRBJ2-1; no definite D call. The CDR3 has 16 amino acids. Looked up from germline, CDR1 is MGHRA and CDR2 is YSYEKL. Deletions cut 4 bases from V and 3 bases from J, with 16 bases between. The CDR3 sequence is CASSLRWSGNYNEQFF. CDR3 DNA: TGCGCCAGCAGCCTACGGTGGAGTGGGAACTACAATGAGCAGTTCTTC.

There are many counts of this clonotype. The J gene is TRBJ2-3, the V gene TRBV27; 14 bases agree with TRBD2. Germline loops: CDR1 MNHEY, CDR2 SMNVEV (reference sequence). There are 18 residues in the CDR3. V lost 5 bases, J lost 3 bases, and 10 bases stayed unmatched. The CDR3 sequence is CASSVPGLAGAGTDTQYF. The CDR3 DNA follows: TGTGCCAGCAGTGTACCGGGACTAGCGGGGGCAGGGACAGATACGCAGTATTTT.

This clonotype was observed a handful of times. This chain connects TRBV7-7 to TRBJ2-5, with TRBD1 matching over 10 bases. Germline-derived CDR1 and CDR2 are SSHAT and FNYEAQ (reference sequence). Trimming removed 2 bases from V and 6 bases from J; junction bases left unmatched: 9. The CDR3 is 16 residues long. The CDR3, as DNA: TGTGCCAGCAGCTTAAGCGGGACAGGGGTGGGAAAGACCCAGTACTTC. The encoded protein is CASSLSGTGVGKTQYF.